The 21 T cell receptor beta chains below all came from one sample that was sequenced in a study of T cell repertoires in cytomegalovirus infection. TCRdb called the reads again in MiXCR, with one record for every CDR3 protein. Altogether fewer than 400,000 distinct CDR3 sequences are present, around 18% being singletons, with the ten largest covering around 9.3%. Material for sequencing was PBMCs. The receptors derive from a human donor in good health (CMV status not recorded). Some clones in this sample may be carry-over from other donors' samples.

This clonotype was seen more than once but under ten times. V is TRBV2 and J is TRBJ2-7; TRBD1 matches 9 bases. CDR3 length equals 13 residues. Germline-derived CDR1 and CDR2 are SNHLY and FYNNEI. The ends lost 5 bases at V and 9 bases at J; junction bases unmatched: 8. The CDR3 region is CASSTGTGQVQYF. The CDR3 coding sequence is TGTGCCAGCAGTACCGGGACAGGGCAAGTGCAGTACTTC.

The V and J genes are TRBV2 and TRBJ2-2; no clear D. CDR3 length: 15 residues. CDR1 and CDR2 (germline): SNHLY, FYNNEI. V shed 8 bases and J shed 1 base, with 14 bases lying between them. The CDR3 DNA reads TGTGCCAGCCGGGCTCAGTCCTTGAACACCGGGGAGCTGTTTTTT. Protein: CASRAQSLNTGELFF.

This clonotype has a count of ten or more. The rearrangement links TRBV7-2 to TRBJ2-7; no clear D. Between the trimmed V and J ends, which lost 3 bases and 4 bases, there was a span of 10 bases. This CDR3 comprises 13 residues. The germline gives CDR1 SGHTA, CDR2 FQGNSA. This CDR3 reads CASSFAIGYEQYF. DNA for the CDR3: TGTGCCAGCAGCTTTGCGATAGGGTACGAGCAGTACTTC.

The chain joins TRBV29-1 to TRBJ2-7; D not certain. Trimming shortened V by 0 bases and J by 4 bases, and 10 bases separated the two germline ends. The germline CDR1 and CDR2 sequences are SQVTM and ANQGSEA. The CDR3 sequence is 13 residues long. CDR3 in amino acids: CSVEDQGRYEQYF. As DNA, the CDR3 is TGCAGCGTTGAAGATCAAGGAAGGTACGAGCAGTACTTC.

The table lists this clonotype with many counts. The CDR3 here is CASSWDFRQQFF. The CDR3, as DNA: TGTGCCAGCAGCTGGGACTTCCGGCAGCAGTTCTTC. V usage is TRBV7-2 and J usage is TRBJ2-1; possibly TRBD2 for D (6 bases). Trimming pared 4 bases from V and 11 bases from J, leaving 12 bases between. The CDR3 contains 12 residues. From germline, CDR1 is SGHTA and CDR2 FQGNSA.

This clonotype was seen ten or more times. J is TRBJ2-7 and V is TRBV28; D is possibly TRBD2 (7 bases). Germline V gene sequence: CDR1 MDHEN, CDR2 SYDVKM. This CDR3 is 16 amino acids long. V lost 7 bases, J lost 5 bases, and 24 bases lay in between. In nucleotides, the CDR3 is TGTGCCAGCAACGCGAGGGGAGGGGGAGGGGTCCACGAGCAGTACTTC. Translated: CASNARGGGGVHEQYF.

The chain recombines TRBV12-3 or TRBV12-4 with TRBJ1-4; D perhaps matches TRBD1 (5 bases). The CDR3 has 16 amino acids. Trimming shortened V by 6 bases and J by 2 bases, and 16 bases separated the two germline ends. The CDR3 loop reads CASRTTWGMTNEKLFF. The CDR3 DNA reads as TGTGCCAGCAGAACGACCTGGGGGATGACTAATGAAAAACTGTTTTTT.

This chain joins TRBV7-6 and TRBJ1-2; 7 bases are shared with TRBD1. V shed 0 bases and J 8 bases; nucleotides not matched to a gene: 3. This CDR3 is built from 13 residues. The V gene's germline CDR1 is SGHVS and CDR2 FNYEAQ. CDR3 nucleotide sequence: TGTGCCAGCAGCTTAGCGCAGGGGGAGGGCTACACCTTC. This gives the protein CASSLAQGEGYTF.

The sample holds many counts of this clonotype. The chain couples TRBV7-2 to TRBJ2-3; no definite D call. Germline V CDR1 and CDR2: SGHTA, FQGNSA. The CDR3 is 12 residues long. V was clipped by 6 bases and J by 5 bases, with 9 bases between them. CDR3 protein: CASRGIEDTQYF. CDR3 bases: TGTGCCAGCAGGGGTATTGAAGATACGCAGTATTTT. The full variable domain, in which reference TRBV7-2 and TRBJ2-3 provide the parts outside the CDR3, is GAGVSQSPSNKVTEKGKDVELRCDPISGHTALYWYRQSLGQGLEFLIYFQGNSAPDKSGLPSDRFSAERTGGSVSTLTIQRTQQEDSAVYLCASRGIEDTQYFGPGTRLTVL.

As to this clonotype: A much larger clone differs from this one at a single base, so this may be a read error. The V and J genes are TRBV11-2 and TRBJ2-7, with 11 bases matching TRBD2. After removal of 5 bases from V and 2 bases from J, the junction contained 5 bases not matched to a gene. CDR3 size: 15 residues. Germline CDR1 SGHAT, CDR2 FQNNGV. CDR3 nucleotides: TGTGCCAGCAGCGCGATAGCGGGGGGGCCCTACGAGCAGTACTTC. Translating it yields CASSAIAGGPYEQYF.

This clonotype was observed a handful of times. The chain recombines TRBV2 with TRBJ1-1; 9 bases align to TRBD1. The CDR3 loop spans 16 amino acids. The V segment lost 6 bases and the J segment 1 base; nucleotides outside the gene matches: 9. Germline V CDR1 and CDR2: SNHLY, FYNNEI. The CDR3 coding sequence is TGTGCCAGCAGGAAGGACAGGGGACTTGCGAACACTGAAGCTTTCTTT. Protein product: CASRKDRGLANTEAFF.

The chain has TRBV3-1 and TRBJ1-2; no reliable D call. The germline V gene encodes CDR1 LGHDT and CDR2 YNNKEL (reference sequence). V lost 0 bases and J 7 bases, leaving 15 bases between the germline ends. The CDR3 totals 15 residues. In DNA, the CDR3 is TGTGCCAGCAGCCAAGATGTCCTGCTTGGGTCTGGCTACACCTTC. Amino acids: CASSQDVLLGSGYTF.

Only a few counts were recorded for this clonotype. One end of the junction varies from germline; a read error may be responsible. The chain is built from TRBV7-9 and TRBJ2-5; maybe TRBD2 (6 bases). The germline V gene has CDR1 SEHNR and CDR2 FQNEAQ (reference sequence). The CDR3 extends over 11 amino acids. The CDR3: CASSSDRDSIF. The CDR3 DNA reads TGTGCCAGCAGCTCTGATCGGGACTCAATCTTC.

There are many counts of this clonotype. The rearrangement uses TRBV28 and TRBJ1-4; no clear D. Germline-derived CDR1 and CDR2 are MDHEN and SYDVKM. Trimming stripped 5 bases from V and 0 bases from J, with 13 bases between. This CDR3 spans 16 amino acids. DNA for the CDR3: TGTGCCAGCAGTGGCGGTACAGCCGCAACTAATGAAAAACTGTTTTTT. It is translated as CASSGGTAATNEKLFF. The full variable domain, its missing parts supplied by reference TRBV28 and TRBJ1-4, is DVKVTQSSRYLVKRTGEKVFLECVQDMDHENMFWYRQDPGLGLRLIYFSYDVKMKEKGDIPEGYSVSREKKERFSLILESASTNQTSMYLCASSGGTAATNEKLFFGSGTQLSVL.

This clonotype appeared a few times. This chain links TRBV2 with TRBJ2-2; possible D gene TRBD2, 7 bases. The V and J ends lost 5 bases and 0 bases respectively, with 25 bases between them. CDR1 and CDR2 (germline): SNHLY, FYNNEI. The CDR3 extends over 20 amino acids. The CDR3 is CASSKRGGGRSSANTGELFF. The CDR3 region has the DNA TGTGCCAGCAGTAAAAGGGGAGGGGGGCGGAGTAGCGCGAACACCGGGGAGCTGTTTTTT.

This clonotype showed up many times. The V gene is TRBV7-6, the J gene TRBJ2-1; the match to TRBD1 covers 7 bases. The CDR3 covers 15 residues. Germline V CDR1 and CDR2: SGHVS, FNYEAQ. The V gene end was trimmed by 0 bases and the J gene end by 5 bases; junction bases not matched to a gene: 4. CDR3 nucleotide sequence: TGTGCCAGCAGCTTAGCGACAGGGTTAGACAATGAGCAGTTCTTC. This codes for CASSLATGLDNEQFF. The full variable domain, its missing parts supplied by reference TRBV7-6 and TRBJ2-1, is GAGVSQSPRYKVTKRGQDVALRCDPISGHVSLYWYRQALGQGPEFLTYFNYEAQQDKSGLPNDRFSAERPEGSISTLTIQRTEQRDSAMYRCASSLATGLDNEQFFGPGTRLTVL.

This clonotype was counted only a few times. This chain links TRBV10-3 with TRBJ1-6; unclear D gene. V lost 11 bases and J lost 7, with 15 bases in between. The CDR3 runs to 13 residues. CDR1 is ENHRY and CDR2 is SYGVKD in the germline V gene. The CDR3: CASRWIANSPLHF. The CDR3 nucleotides read TGTGCCTCGAGGTGGATAGCGAATTCACCCCTCCACTTT.

Ten or more counts support this clonotype. The rearrangement uses TRBV7-2 and TRBJ1-1; D remains ambiguous. This CDR3 has 16 amino acids. The V end was cut by 5 bases, the J end by 4 bases, with 20 bases between. Per the germline V gene, CDR1 is SGHTA and CDR2 is FQGNSA. CDR3 amino acids: CASSPHPGTWGTEAFF. CDR3 nucleotides: TGTGCCAGCAGCCCCCACCCGGGCACCTGGGGCACTGAAGCTTTCTTT.

The chain recombines TRBV20-1 with TRBJ1-1; D gene unclear. This CDR3 spans 14 amino acids. Germline V gene data show CDR1 as DFQATT and CDR2 as SNEGSKA (reference sequence). Trimming took 2 bases from V and 2 from J, leaving 12 bases between them. The CDR3 sequence: CSARLTIRNTEAFF. The CDR3 coding sequence is TGCAGTGCTAGACTCACCATTAGAAACACTGAAGCTTTCTTT.

This clonotype was detected ten times or more. V usage is TRBV12-3 or TRBV12-4 and J usage is TRBJ2-3; 7 bases map to TRBD2. The V segment lost 5 bases and the J segment 6 bases; nucleotides outside the gene matches: 8. This CDR3 is 14 amino acids long. This CDR3 is CASSLGGSGDTQYF. DNA for the CDR3: TGTGCCAGCAGTCTCGGGGGTAGCGGGGATACGCAGTATTTT.

This clonotype occurred many times. CDR3 DNA: TGTGCCAGCAGCTTAGCTCAGGGGGCGGCTTCACCCCTCCACTTT. As protein: CASSLAQGAASPLHF. The rearrangement joins TRBV7-2 to TRBJ1-6, with 8 bases aligning to TRBD1. V lost 0 bases to trimming and J lost 9 bases; unmatched junction nucleotides: 4. Germline lookup yields CDR1 SGHTA and CDR2 FQGNSA. CDR3 length: 15 residues.